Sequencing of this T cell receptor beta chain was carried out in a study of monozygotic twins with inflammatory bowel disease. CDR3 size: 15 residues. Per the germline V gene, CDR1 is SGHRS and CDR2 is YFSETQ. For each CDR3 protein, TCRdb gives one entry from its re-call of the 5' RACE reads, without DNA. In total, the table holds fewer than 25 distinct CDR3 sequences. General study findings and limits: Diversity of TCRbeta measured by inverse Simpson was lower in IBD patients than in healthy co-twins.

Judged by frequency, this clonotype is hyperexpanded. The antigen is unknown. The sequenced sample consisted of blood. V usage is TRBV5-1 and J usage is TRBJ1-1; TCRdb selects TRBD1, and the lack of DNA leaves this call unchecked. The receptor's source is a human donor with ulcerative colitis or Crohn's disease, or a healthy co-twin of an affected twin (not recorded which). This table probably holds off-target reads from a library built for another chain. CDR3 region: CASSPWAGANTEAFF.